The source of this TCR beta chain is a study of cytomegalovirus exposure and HLA in healthy donors. Regarding the study as a whole: TRBV6-2, TRBV6-3 and other indistinguishable V segments were excluded. According to a later analysis, most TCR beta chains associated with CMV appeared HLA-restricted. Previous analysis showed most TCR beta V segments were productive about 90% or about 30% of the time.

While unrecorded immune exposures were likely, the donors were nominally healthy when sampled. The PCR was carried out with 60 Vbeta primers and 13 Jbeta primers. The repertoire was sequenced with immunoSEQ multiplex PCR; TCRdb's copy has only in-frame clones and lacks some. The profile covers a few hundred thousand clones, with about three quarters appearing a single time and 15% to 17% taken by the ten largest. V gave up 3 bases and J gave up 3 bases; unmatched junction bases: 8. Germline CDR1 and CDR2: LNHDA and SQIVND (reference sequence). The CDR3 has 16 residues. About this clone itself: Its antigen is unidentified.

The rearrangement uses TRBV19 and TRBJ2-3; TRBD2 aligns across 8 bases. This TCR derives from a man aged 35 to 55 in good health and CMV-seronegative. The specimen was PBMCs. CDR3 protein: CASSIVGERETDTQYF. The CDR3, as DNA: TGTGCCAGTAGTATCGTTGGGGAGCGGGAGACAGATACGCAGTATTTT.